This TCR beta chain was sequenced for a study of cytomegalovirus exposure and HLA in healthy donors. Researchers ran the PCR with 60 Vbeta and 13 Jbeta primers. The protocol was immunoSEQ multiplex PCR, while the TCRdb copy is restricted to in-frame clones and leaves out a portion. Found here are approximately 110,000 clones, over 60% of them singletons; the top ten hold roughly 3%. This clone has just a few counts. Germline CDR1 and CDR2: SGHTA and FQGTGA. CDR3 length: 19 residues. V lost 8 bases and J lost 1, with 30 bases in between. The sequenced sample consisted of PBMCs. This clonotype originated in a woman aged 18 to 35 in good health and CMV-seropositive. The chain couples TRBV7-3 to TRBJ2-7; D is ambiguous. The CDR3 sequence: CASEVEAKLASLPSYEQYF. The CDR3, as DNA: TGTGCCAGCGAAGTCGAGGCCAAGCTCGCATCTCTCCCATCCTACGAGCAGTACTTC.